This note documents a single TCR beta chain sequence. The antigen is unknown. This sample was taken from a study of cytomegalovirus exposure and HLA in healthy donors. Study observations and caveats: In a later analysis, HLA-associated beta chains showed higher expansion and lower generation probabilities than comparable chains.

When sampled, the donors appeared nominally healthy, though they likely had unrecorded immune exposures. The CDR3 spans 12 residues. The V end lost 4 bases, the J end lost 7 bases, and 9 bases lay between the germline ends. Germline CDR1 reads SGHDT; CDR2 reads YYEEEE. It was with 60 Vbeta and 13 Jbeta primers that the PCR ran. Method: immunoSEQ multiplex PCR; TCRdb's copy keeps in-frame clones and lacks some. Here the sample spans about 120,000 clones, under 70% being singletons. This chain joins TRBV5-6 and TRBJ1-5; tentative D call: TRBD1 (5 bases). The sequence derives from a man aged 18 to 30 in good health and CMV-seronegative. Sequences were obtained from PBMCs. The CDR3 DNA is TGTGCCAGCAGCCCCCGGGGGCAGCCCCAGCATTTT. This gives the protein CASSPRGQPQHF. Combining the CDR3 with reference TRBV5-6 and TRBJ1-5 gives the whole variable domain DAGVTQSPTHLIKTRGQQVTLRCSPKSGHDTVSWYQQALGQGPQFIFQYYEEEERQRGNFPDRFSGHQFPNYSSELNVNALLLGDSALYLCASSPRGQPQHFGDGTRLSIL.